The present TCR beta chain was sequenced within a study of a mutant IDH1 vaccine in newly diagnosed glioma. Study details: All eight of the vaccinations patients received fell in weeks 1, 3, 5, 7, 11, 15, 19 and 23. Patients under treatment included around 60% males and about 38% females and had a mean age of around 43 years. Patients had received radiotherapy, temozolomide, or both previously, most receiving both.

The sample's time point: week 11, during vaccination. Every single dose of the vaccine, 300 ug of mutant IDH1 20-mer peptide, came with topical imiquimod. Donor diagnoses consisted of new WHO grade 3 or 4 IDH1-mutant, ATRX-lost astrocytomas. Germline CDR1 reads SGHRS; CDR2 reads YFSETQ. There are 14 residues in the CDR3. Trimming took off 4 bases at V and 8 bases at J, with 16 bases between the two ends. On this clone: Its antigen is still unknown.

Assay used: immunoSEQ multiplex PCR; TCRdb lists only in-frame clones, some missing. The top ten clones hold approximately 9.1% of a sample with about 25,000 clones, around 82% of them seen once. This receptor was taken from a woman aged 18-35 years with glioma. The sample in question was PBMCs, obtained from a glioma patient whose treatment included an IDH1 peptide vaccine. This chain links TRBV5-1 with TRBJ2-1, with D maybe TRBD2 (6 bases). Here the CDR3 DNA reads TGCGCCAGCAGCAGAGCCCACCAGCGGGATGAGCAGTTCTTC. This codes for CASSRAHQRDEQFF.